A selection of T cell receptor beta chains follows, all from one sample in a study of blood T cells in healthy people across ages. TCRdb reprocessed the 5' RACE reads via MiXCR and lists one record per CDR3 protein. The data show 650,000 to 800,000 distinct CDR3 sequences, with approximately 44% seen just once and around 21% held by the top ten. Sequencing used blood. The source of these receptors is a man aged 60 to 69 in good health. The CDR3 runs from the conserved cysteine through the conserved F or W. D genes are given only for firm matches. Only some rows state a clone size, as once, few, many or a class for expanded clones.

TRBV7-3	.	TRBD2	TRBJ2-7	TGTGCCAGCAGCGCAACCGGGACTAGGGGTTACAATGAGCAGTACTTC	CASSATGTRGYNEQYF
TRBV29-1	many	.	TRBJ2-1	TGCAGCGTTAAGGACCCCAGGGGTACTTCCAATGAGCAGTTCTTC	CSVKDPRGTSNEQFF
TRBV27	.	.	TRBJ1-2	TGTGCCAGCAGTTTATCACAGGGTCGGGGCGGCTACACCTTC	CASSLSQGRGGYTF
TRBV7-2	.	TRBD1	TRBJ1-4	TGTGCCAGCAGCCCCCTCTGGACAGGGTTTTCAGCTAATGAAAAACTGTTTTTT	CASSPLWTGFSANEKLFF
TRBV2	.	.	TRBJ1-2	TGTGCCAGCAGGGGTCCTGACGATGGCTACACCTTC	CASRGPDDGYTF
TRBV18	few	.	TRBJ2-4	TGTGCCAGCTCACCAGGGGACGACAAAAACATTCAGTACTTC	CASSPGDDKNIQYF
TRBV4-3	.	.	TRBJ1-5	TGCGCCAGCATCCAAGAGACTACCCGGGACTATAGCAATCAGCCCCAGCATTTT	CASIQETTRDYSNQPQHF
TRBV27	.	.	TRBJ1-2	TGTGCCAGCAGTTTTCTCCAGGGGCGCGGCTACACCTTC	CASSFLQGRGYTF
TRBV29-1	.	.	TRBJ2-1	TGCAGCGGAGGGAGGCATAATGAGCAGTTCTTC	CSGGRHNEQFF
TRBV7-9	few	.	TRBJ2-1	TGTGCCAGCAGTCTCTCAAGGGACATTGGGGGCAATGAGCAGTTCTTC	CASSLSRDIGGNEQFF
TRBV20-1	many	TRBD1	TRBJ2-1	TGCAGTGTCCAGGCGGCGGACAGGGTAAACAATGAGCAGTTCTTC	CSVQAADRVNNEQFF
TRBV9	.	.	TRBJ2-3	TGTGCCAGCAGCGTCGACGGCACAGATACGCAGTATTTT	CASSVDGTDTQYF
TRBV3-1	once	.	TRBJ2-2	TGTGCCAGCAGCCAAGTGGGTCCCTCCGGGGAGCTGTTTTTT	CASSQVGPSGELFF
TRBV7-2	.	TRBD2	TRBJ2-1	TGTGCCAGCAGCTTTTCTAGCGGGCGGGTCAACAATGAGCAGTTCTTC	CASSFSSGRVNNEQFF
TRBV5-4	.	TRBD2	TRBJ2-1	TGTGCCAGCAGCTTGGCCGAGCGGGGGCACCACAATGAGCAGTTCTTC	CASSLAERGHHNEQFF
TRBV9	.	TRBD2	TRBJ2-7	TGTGCCAGCAGCGCAGGGACTAGCGGGGGTAGCGAGCAGTACTTC	CASSAGTSGGSEQYF
TRBV5-6	few	TRBD1	TRBJ2-1	TGTGCCAGCAGCTTGTTCTCAGGGGACAGGAGGGTGGAGCAGTTCTTC	CASSLFSGDRRVEQFF
TRBV5-1	few	.	TRBJ2-7	TGCGCCAGCGGTCAGTACGGGACTCTCGGCTCGGGGAAGGAGCAGTACTTC	CASGQYGTLGSGKEQYF
TRBV20-1	few	TRBD2	TRBJ2-3	TGCAGTGCATCACCTAGCGGGGGGAGCACAGATACGCAGTATTTT	CSASPSGGSTDTQYF
TRBV7-9	.	.	TRBJ1-1	TGTGCCAGCAGCCCCAAAGGACTCGTGCACACTGAAGCTTTCTTT	CASSPKGLVHTEAFF
TRBV11-3	few	TRBD1	TRBJ2-1	TGTGCCAGCAGCTCGGCCGGGACAGGTGATTATAATGAGCAGTTCTTC	CASSSAGTGDYNEQFF
TRBV5-5	.	TRBD1	TRBJ1-6	TGTGCCAGCAGCGGCTCCGGGACAGTTTATAATTCACCCCTCCACTTT	CASSGSGTVYNSPLHF
TRBV10-3	.	TRBD2	TRBJ2-7	TGTGCCATCAGTTCCGGTGGCGGGGGGCCGATCTCCTACGAGCAGTACTTC	CAISSGGGGPISYEQYF
TRBV20-1	few	TRBD1	TRBJ2-1	TGCAGTGCTAGAGACCCCATGAGACAGGGTAACAATGAGCAGTTCTTC	CSARDPMRQGNNEQFF
TRBV4-3	many	TRBD2	TRBJ2-7	TGCGCCAGCAGCCAACTGCGGGGGGGAAACTACGAGCAGTACTTC	CASSQLRGGNYEQYF
TRBV29-1	.	.	TRBJ2-3	TGCAGCGTTGAGGTCGGGACAGATACGCAGTATTTT	CSVEVGTDTQYF
TRBV20-1	few	TRBD1	TRBJ2-7	TGCAGTGCTAGAGTGGGACAGGGGAAGAGGCACGAGCAGTACTTC	CSARVGQGKRHEQYF
TRBV20-1	.	.	TRBJ2-7	TGCAGTGCTAGAGCCATGGACAATGAGCAGTACTTC	CSARAMDNEQYF
TRBV27	few	.	TRBJ2-1	TGTGCCAGCAGTCCCCTGGGGGCCTCCTACAATGAGCAGTTCTTC	CASSPLGASYNEQFF
TRBV6-1	.	TRBD1	TRBJ2-7	TGTGCCAGCAGTGGACCGGGACAGTCATTTTACGAGCAGTACTTC	CASSGPGQSFYEQYF
TRBV27	.	.	TRBJ2-7	TGTGCCAGCAGTCATAAACAGCTTGCGCATTCCTACGAGCAGTACTTC	CASSHKQLAHSYEQYF
TRBV5-5	few	.	TRBJ2-5	TGTGCCAGCAGCCGGCAAGGAGGGGGGGATTATGAGACCCAGTACTTC	CASSRQGGGDYETQYF
TRBV12-3/TRBV12-4	.	.	TRBJ2-5	TGTGCCAGCAGTTTAGGACAGCTGGATCAAGAGACCCAGTACTTC	CASSLGQLDQETQYF
TRBV7-2	.	.	TRBJ1-5	TGTGCCAGCAGCCTTGCGGGGACGGAGAGCAATCAGCCCCAGCATTTT	CASSLAGTESNQPQHF
TRBV6-1	once	TRBD2	TRBJ2-1	TGTGCCAGCAGTGAATCAGCGGGGGGGTTCTCCTGCAATGAGCAGTTCTTC	CASSESAGGFSCNEQFF
TRBV4-3	.	.	TRBJ2-4	TGCGCCAGCAGCCAAGATCCAGGGGAATGGAGCATTCAGTACTTC	CASSQDPGEWSIQYF
TRBV3-1	few	TRBD1	TRBJ1-5	TGTGCCAGCAGCCACCAAGGGACAGGGGCTGGACAGCCCCAGCATTTT	CASSHQGTGAGQPQHF
TRBV6-6	.	.	TRBJ2-7	TGTGCCAGCAGCCCCCTTGTTGCTAGCAGCAATGAGCAGTACTTC	CASSPLVASSNEQYF
TRBV5-1	few	.	TRBJ2-7	TGCGCCAGCAGCTTGGCGGTGGGACCGGAACGGGAGCAGTACTTC	CASSLAVGPEREQYF
TRBV12-3/TRBV12-4	.	TRBD2	TRBJ2-5	TGTGCCAGCAGCCGGACTAGCGGAAAAGAGACCCAGTACTTC	CASSRTSGKETQYF
TRBV5-1	.	.	TRBJ2-5	TGCGCCAGCAGCTTGGGGGACGTCCAAGAGACCCAGTACTTC	CASSLGDVQETQYF
TRBV29-1	few	.	TRBJ2-3	TGCAGCGTTGATATAGGCAGGCCTTGGGATACGCAGTATTTT	CSVDIGRPWDTQYF